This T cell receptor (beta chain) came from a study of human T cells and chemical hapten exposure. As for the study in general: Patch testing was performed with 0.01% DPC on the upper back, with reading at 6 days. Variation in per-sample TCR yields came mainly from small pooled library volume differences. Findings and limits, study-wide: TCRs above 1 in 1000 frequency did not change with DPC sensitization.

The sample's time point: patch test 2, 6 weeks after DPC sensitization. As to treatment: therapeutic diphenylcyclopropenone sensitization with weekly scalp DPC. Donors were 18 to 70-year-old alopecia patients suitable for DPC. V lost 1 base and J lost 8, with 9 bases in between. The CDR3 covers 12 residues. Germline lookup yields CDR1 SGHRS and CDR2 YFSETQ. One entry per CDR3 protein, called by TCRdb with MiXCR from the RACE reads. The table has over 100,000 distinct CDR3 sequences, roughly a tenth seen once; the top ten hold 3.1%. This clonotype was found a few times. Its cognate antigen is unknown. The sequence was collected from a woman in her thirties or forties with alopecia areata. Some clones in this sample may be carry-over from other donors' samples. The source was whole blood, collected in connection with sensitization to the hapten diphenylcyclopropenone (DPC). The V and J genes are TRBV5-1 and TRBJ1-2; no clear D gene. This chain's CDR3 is CASSLSMGGYTF. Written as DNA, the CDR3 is TGCGCCAGCAGCTTGAGTATGGGCGGCTACACCTTC.